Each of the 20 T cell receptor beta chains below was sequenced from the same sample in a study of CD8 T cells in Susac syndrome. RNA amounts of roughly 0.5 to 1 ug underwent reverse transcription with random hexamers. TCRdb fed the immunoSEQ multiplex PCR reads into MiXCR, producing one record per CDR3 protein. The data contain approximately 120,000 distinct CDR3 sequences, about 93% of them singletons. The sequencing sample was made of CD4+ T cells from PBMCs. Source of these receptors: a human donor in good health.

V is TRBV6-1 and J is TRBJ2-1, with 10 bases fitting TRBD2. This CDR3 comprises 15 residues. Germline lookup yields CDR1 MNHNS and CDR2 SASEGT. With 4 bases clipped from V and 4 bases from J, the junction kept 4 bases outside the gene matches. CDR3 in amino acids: CASSVAGGVYNEQFF. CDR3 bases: TGTGCCAGCAGTGTAGCGGGAGGAGTTTACAATGAGCAGTTCTTC.

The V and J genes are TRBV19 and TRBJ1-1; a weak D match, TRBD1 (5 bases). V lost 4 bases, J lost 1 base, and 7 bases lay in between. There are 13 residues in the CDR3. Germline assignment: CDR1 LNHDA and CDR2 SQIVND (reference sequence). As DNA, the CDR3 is TGTGCCAGTAGTAGCAGGGCGAACACTGAAGCTTTCTTT. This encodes CASSSRANTEAFF.

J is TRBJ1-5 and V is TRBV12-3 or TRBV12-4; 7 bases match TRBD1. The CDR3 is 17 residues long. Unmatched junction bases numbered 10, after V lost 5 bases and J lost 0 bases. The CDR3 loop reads CASSPGEGAYSNQPQHF. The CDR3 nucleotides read TGTGCCAGCAGTCCCGGGGAGGGGGCGTATAGCAATCAGCCCCAGCATTTT.

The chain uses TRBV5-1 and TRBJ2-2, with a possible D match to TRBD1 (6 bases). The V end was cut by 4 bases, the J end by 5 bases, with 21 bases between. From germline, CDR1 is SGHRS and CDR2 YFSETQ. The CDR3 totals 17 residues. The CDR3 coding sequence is TGCGCCAGCAGCCAGGGTATAGACAGGTACTCGACCGGGGAGCTGTTTTTT. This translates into CASSQGIDRYSTGELFF.

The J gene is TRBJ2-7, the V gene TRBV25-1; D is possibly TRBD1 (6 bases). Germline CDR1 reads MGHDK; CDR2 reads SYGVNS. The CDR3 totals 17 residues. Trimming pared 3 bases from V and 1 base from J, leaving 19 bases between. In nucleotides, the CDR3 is TGTGCCAGCAGTGATTTTGGAATGGACAGAGCTTCCTACGAGCAGTACTTC. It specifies CASSDFGMDRASYEQYF.

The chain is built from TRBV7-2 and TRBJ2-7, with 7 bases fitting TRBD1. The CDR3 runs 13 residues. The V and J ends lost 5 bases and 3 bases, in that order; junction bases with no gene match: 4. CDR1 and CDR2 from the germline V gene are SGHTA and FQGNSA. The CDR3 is CASSRDSNYEQYF. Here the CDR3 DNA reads TGTGCCAGCAGCAGGGACAGCAACTACGAGCAGTACTTC.

DNA of the CDR3: TGCAGTGCTAGATTCGGGGTGCATGAGCAGTTCTTC. Its protein product is CSARFGVHEQFF. The chain recombines TRBV20-1 with TRBJ2-1, with D maybe TRBD2 (5 bases). The CDR3 sequence is 12 residues long. Looked up from germline, CDR1 is DFQATT and CDR2 is SNEGSKA (reference sequence). Trimming cost V 2 bases and J 8 bases, with 10 bases left between them.

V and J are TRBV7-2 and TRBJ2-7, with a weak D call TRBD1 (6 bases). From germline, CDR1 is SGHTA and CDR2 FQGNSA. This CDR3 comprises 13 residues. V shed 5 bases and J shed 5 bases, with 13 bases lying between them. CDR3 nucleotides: TGTGCCAGCAGCCGAAGAGGGGGTCACGAGCAGTACTTC. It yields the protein CASSRRGGHEQYF. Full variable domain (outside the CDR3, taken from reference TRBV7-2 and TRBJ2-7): GAGVSQSPSNKVTEKGKDVELRCDPISGHTALYWYRQSLGQGLEFLIYFQGNSAPDKSGLPSDRFSAERTGGSVSTLTIQRTQQEDSAVYLCASSRRGGHEQYFGPGTRLTVT.

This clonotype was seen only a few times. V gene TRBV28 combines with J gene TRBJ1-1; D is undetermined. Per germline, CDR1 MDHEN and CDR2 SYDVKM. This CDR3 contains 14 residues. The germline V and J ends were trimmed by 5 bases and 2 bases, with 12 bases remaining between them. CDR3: CASSPRALNTEAFF. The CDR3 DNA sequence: TGTGCCAGCAGTCCCCGGGCCCTAAACACTGAAGCTTTCTTT.

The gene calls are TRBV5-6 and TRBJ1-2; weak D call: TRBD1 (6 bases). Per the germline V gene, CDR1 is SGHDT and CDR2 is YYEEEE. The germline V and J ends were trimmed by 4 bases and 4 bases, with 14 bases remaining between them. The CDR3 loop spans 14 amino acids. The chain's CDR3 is CASSPGHGSYGYTF. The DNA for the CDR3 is TGTGCCAGCAGCCCGGGACATGGTAGCTATGGCTACACCTTC.

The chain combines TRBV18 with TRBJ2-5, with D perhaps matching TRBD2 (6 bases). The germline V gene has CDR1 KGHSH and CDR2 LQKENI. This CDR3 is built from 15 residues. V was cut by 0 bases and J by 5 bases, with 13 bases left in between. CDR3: CASSPPPSERETQYF. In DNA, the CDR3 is TGTGCCAGCTCACCACCCCCTAGCGAGAGGGAGACCCAGTACTTC. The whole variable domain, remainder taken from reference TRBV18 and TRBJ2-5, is NAGVMQNPRHLVRRRGQEARLRCSPMKGHSHVYWYRQLPEEGLKFMVYLQKENIIDESGMPKERFSAEFPKEGPSILRIQQVVRGDSAAYFCASSPPPSERETQYFGPGTRLLVL.

CDR3 amino acids: CASSIPGSQGHEQFF. CDR3 DNA sequence: TGTGCCAGCAGTATTCCCGGATCCCAGGGTCATGAGCAGTTCTTC. This chain joins TRBV25-1 and TRBJ2-1, with a tentative D call TRBD1 (5 bases). The CDR3 is 15 amino acids. Germline CDR1 reads MGHDK; CDR2 reads SYGVNS. Trimming removed 5 bases from V and 8 bases from J, with 19 bases in between.

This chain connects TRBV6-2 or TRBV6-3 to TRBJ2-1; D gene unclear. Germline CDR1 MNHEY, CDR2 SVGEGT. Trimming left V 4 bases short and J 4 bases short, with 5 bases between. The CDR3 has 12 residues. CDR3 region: CASSSFYNEQFF. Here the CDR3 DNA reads TGTGCCAGCAGTTCCTTTTACAATGAGCAGTTCTTC.

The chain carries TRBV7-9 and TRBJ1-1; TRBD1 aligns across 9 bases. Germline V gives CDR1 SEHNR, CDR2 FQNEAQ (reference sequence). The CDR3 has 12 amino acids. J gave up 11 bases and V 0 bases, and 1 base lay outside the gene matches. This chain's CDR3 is CASSLADRGAFF. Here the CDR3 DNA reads TGTGCCAGCAGCTTAGCAGACAGGGGGGCTTTCTTT.

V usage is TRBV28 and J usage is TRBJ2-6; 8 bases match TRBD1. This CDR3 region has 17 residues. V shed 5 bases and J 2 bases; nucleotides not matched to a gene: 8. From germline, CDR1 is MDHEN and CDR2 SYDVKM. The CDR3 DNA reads TGTGCCAGCAGTGAACGACAGGGGCCCGCTGGGGCCAACGTCCTGACTTTC. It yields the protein CASSERQGPAGANVLTF.

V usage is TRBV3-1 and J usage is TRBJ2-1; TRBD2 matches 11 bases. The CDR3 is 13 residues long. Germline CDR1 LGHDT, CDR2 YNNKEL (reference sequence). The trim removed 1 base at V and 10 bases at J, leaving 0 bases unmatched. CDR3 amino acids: CASSQASGREQFF. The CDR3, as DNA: TGTGCCAGCAGCCAAGCTAGCGGGAGGGAGCAGTTCTTC.

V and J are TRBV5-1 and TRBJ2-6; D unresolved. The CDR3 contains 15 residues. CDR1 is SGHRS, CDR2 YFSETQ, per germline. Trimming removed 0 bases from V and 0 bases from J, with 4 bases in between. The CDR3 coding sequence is TGCGCCAGCAGCTTGGCCATCTCTGGGGCCAACGTCCTGACTTTC. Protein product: CASSLAISGANVLTF.

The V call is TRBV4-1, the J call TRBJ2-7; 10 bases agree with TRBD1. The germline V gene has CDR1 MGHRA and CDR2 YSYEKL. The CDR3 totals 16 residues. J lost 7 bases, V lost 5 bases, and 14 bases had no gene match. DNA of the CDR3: TGCGCCAGCAGCGTAGTGGGACAGGGGCGAAGAAGGGAGCAGTACTTC. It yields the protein CASSVVGQGRRREQYF.

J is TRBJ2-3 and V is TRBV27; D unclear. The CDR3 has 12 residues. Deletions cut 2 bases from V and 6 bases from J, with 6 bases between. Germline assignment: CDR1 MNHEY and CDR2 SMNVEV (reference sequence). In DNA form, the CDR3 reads TGTGCCAGCAGTTTAGTCGGCGATACGCAGTATTTT. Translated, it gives CASSLVGDTQYF.

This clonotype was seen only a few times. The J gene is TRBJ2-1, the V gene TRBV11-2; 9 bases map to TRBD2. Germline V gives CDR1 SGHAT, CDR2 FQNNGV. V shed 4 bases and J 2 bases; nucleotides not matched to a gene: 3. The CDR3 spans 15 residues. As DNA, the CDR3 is TGTGCCAGCAGCTCTTTAGCGGGAGCCTACAATGAGCAGTTCTTC. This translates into CASSSLAGAYNEQFF. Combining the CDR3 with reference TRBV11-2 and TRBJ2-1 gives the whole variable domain EAGVAQSPRYKIIEKRQSVAFWCNPISGHATLYWYQQILGQGPKLLIQFQNNGVVDDSQLPKDRFSAERLKGVDSTLKIQPAKLEDSAVYLCASSSLAGAYNEQFFGPGTRLTVL.